The 14 T cell receptor beta chains presented below share a single source sample, sequenced in a study of blood T cell repertoires in COVID-19. Some clones are missing from TCRdb's copy, which holds only in-frame ones; the method was immunoSEQ multiplex PCR. The repertoire has about 82,000 clones, around 78% of them found once; the top ten carry around 34%. Sequencing used peripheral blood. Receptors originate from a man aged 55 to 70 with COVID-19, enrolled during active disease.

V is TRBV11-3 and J is TRBJ2-7, with TRBD1 identical over 8 bases. This CDR3 is built from 14 residues. Germline V lookup: CDR1 SGHNT, CDR2 YENEEA. Trimming cost V 3 bases and J 6 bases; bases outside gene matches: 7. CDR3 sequence reads: CASSFRDRSAEQYF. CDR3 DNA: TGTGCCAGCAGCTTCCGGGACAGGTCCGCCGAGCAGTACTTC.

CDR3 in amino acids: CASSLESGGYGYTF. DNA of the CDR3: TGTGCCAGCAGCTTGGAATCGGGGGGATATGGCTACACCTTC. The V call is TRBV7-9, the J call TRBJ1-2; TRBD1 might be the D (5 bases). V lost 3 bases to trimming and J lost 5 bases, with 13 bases between them. Germline loops: CDR1 SEHNR, CDR2 FQNEAQ (reference sequence). CDR3 length: 14 residues.

This sequence joins TRBV2 and TRBJ1-1; D might be TRBD1 (6 bases). Germline CDR1 is SNHLY and CDR2 is FYNNEI. The CDR3 sequence is 14 residues long. Trimming cost V 5 bases and J 4 bases, with 14 bases left between them. DNA for the CDR3: TGTGCCAGCAGTCCCAGGGGTGCGGGCACTGAAGCTTTCTTT. Its protein is CASSPRGAGTEAFF.

The chain uses TRBV24-1 and TRBJ2-5; the match to TRBD1 covers 9 bases. Germline loops: CDR1 KGHDR, CDR2 SFDVKD. There are 15 residues in the CDR3. The junction had 9 bases not matched to a gene; V was cut back by 4 bases and J by 7 bases. The CDR3: CATSEGGTGKGTQYF. The DNA of the CDR3 is TGTGCCACCAGTGAGGGCGGGACAGGGAAAGGGACCCAGTACTTC.

The chain carries TRBV5-1 and TRBJ2-7, with TRBD2 identical over 9 bases. CDR1 and CDR2 (germline): SGHRS, YFSETQ. V lost 4 bases to trimming and J lost 3 bases; unmatched junction nucleotides: 2. This CDR3 has 13 amino acids. CDR3 sequence: CASSRTSDYEQYF. The CDR3 DNA reads TGCGCCAGCAGCCGGACTAGCGACTACGAGCAGTACTTC.

The chain links TRBV2 to TRBJ2-3; a possible D gene is TRBD2 (5 bases). The ends were cut back, 7 bases at V and 3 bases at J, with 8 bases in the middle. CDR1 is SNHLY and CDR2 is FYNNEI in the germline V gene. The CDR3 length is 12 residues. Here the CDR3 DNA reads TGTGCCAGCAAAGAGCGGACAGATACGCAGTATTTT. Its translation: CASKERTDTQYF. The full variable domain, completed using reference TRBV2 and TRBJ2-3, is EPEVTQTPSHQVTQMGQEVILRCVPISNHLYFYWYRQILGQKVEFLVSFYNNEISEKSEIFDDQFSVERPDGSNFTLKIRSTKLEDSAMYFCASKERTDTQYFGPGTRLTVL.

This clone was counted a single time. The chain combines TRBV3-1 (or the pseudogene TRBV3-2) with TRBJ2-1; 13 bases agree with TRBD2. This CDR3 comprises 17 residues. After removal of 7 bases from V and 6 bases from J, the junction contained 12 bases not matched to a gene. Germline CDR1 is LGHDT and CDR2 is YNNKEL (reference sequence). DNA for the CDR3: TGTGCCAGCAACTCGGGGGGACTAGCGGGAATTGCCAATGAGCAGTTCTTC. Translating it yields CASNSGGLAGIANEQFF.

The chain couples TRBV2 to TRBJ2-2, with D hard to call. Trimming removed 6 bases from V and 0 bases from J, with 11 bases in between. CDR1 is SNHLY and CDR2 is FYNNEI in the germline V gene. The CDR3 contains 15 residues. The CDR3 is CASRQTNANTGELFF. CDR3 in DNA: TGTGCCAGCAGACAGACGAACGCGAACACCGGGGAGCTGTTTTTT.

The V and J genes are TRBV7-9 and TRBJ1-3; D not certain. The CDR3 runs 14 residues. From germline, CDR1 is SEHNR and CDR2 FQNEAQ (reference sequence). V shed 5 bases and J shed 0 bases, with 8 bases lying between them. CDR3 loop: CASSRDNSGNTIYF. The DNA for the CDR3 is TGTGCCAGCAGCCGGGATAACTCTGGAAACACCATATATTTT.

This clone was observed a handful of times. This chain connects TRBV7-2 to TRBJ2-1; 10 nucleotides match TRBD1. CDR1 and CDR2 (germline): SGHTA, FQGNSA. CDR3 length equals 17 residues. Trimming took 1 base from V and 7 from J; bases not matched to a gene: 10. The DNA for the CDR3 is TGTGCCAGCAGCTTAGTAGGCACCGGGACAGGGGTAAATGAGCAGTTCTTC. Amino acids: CASSLVGTGTGVNEQFF.

CDR3 sequence reads: CASSPSLSTQTYGYTF. The CDR3 coding sequence is TGTGCCAGCAGCCCTTCCCTTTCGACTCAAACCTATGGCTACACCTTC. This chain links TRBV6-2 or TRBV6-3 with TRBJ1-2, with unresolved D. Germline CDR1 MNHEY, CDR2 SVGEGT. The CDR3 contains 16 residues. V dropped 6 bases and J dropped 4 bases, with 21 bases sitting between them.

V and J are TRBV16 and TRBJ2-1; TRBD2 matches 7 bases. The CDR3 covers 13 residues. J was trimmed by 8 bases and V by 4 bases; bases with no gene match: 5. Per germline, CDR1 KGHSY and CDR2 FQNENV. The CDR3 DNA sequence: TGTGCCAGCAGCCCCGGACTAGTCCATGAGCAGTTCTTC. Protein product: CASSPGLVHEQFF. Using reference TRBV16 and TRBJ2-1 for the parts outside the CDR3, the full variable domain is GEEVAQTPKHLVRGEGQKAKLYCAPIKGHSYVFWYQQVLKNEFKFLISFQNENVFDETGMPKERFSAKCLPNSPCSLEIQATKLEDSAVYFCASSPGLVHEQFFGPGTRLTVL.

The V call is TRBV19, the J call TRBJ1-2, with TRBD1 identical over 7 bases. Trimming cost V 6 bases and J 4 bases; bases outside gene matches: 8. From germline, CDR1 is LNHDA and CDR2 SQIVND (reference sequence). The CDR3 has 14 residues. The CDR3 region has the DNA TGTGCCAGTAGCACTACAGGGGACTCCTATGGCTACACCTTC. Amino acid sequence: CASSTTGDSYGYTF.

This rearrangement joins TRBV3-1 (or the pseudogene TRBV3-2) to TRBJ1-4; D is perhaps TRBD1 (6 bases). Trimming left V 3 bases short and J 8 bases short, with 13 bases between. The CDR3 length is 14 residues. Germline V gene sequence: CDR1 LGHDT, CDR2 YNNKEL (reference sequence). CDR3 amino acids: CASSQRTAGEKLFF. The CDR3 DNA is TGTGCCAGCAGCCAGAGGACAGCTGGCGAAAAACTGTTTTTT.